Each of the 24 T cell receptor beta chains below was sequenced from the same sample in a study of T cells in women clearing cervical HPV infection. Measured with immunoSEQ multiplex PCR; TCRdb has only the in-frame clones, and not every one. The sample is made up of approximately 37,000 clones, and the top ten hold 5.5% to 8% of it. Sequencing input: blood buffy coat. The receptors shown here come from a woman between 18 and 70 years old with a cervical HPV16 infection that either progressed to CIN3+ or cleared (not recorded which).

A note on this clone: The read is 3 residues too short to cover the CDR3 end, so that end is filled in from the germline J gene. V is TRBV30 and J is TRBJ2-2; perhaps TRBD1 as D (5 bases). Germline CDR1 GTSNPN, CDR2 SVGIG (reference sequence). V dropped 4 bases and J dropped 6 bases, with 9 bases sitting between them. The CDR3 extends over 12 amino acids. The DNA read from the CDR3 is TGTGCCTGGAATGCCAGGGCCGGGGAG. Its protein product is CAWNARAGE. The whole CDR3 sequence is CAWNARAGELFF.

The CDR3 bases that were read are TGTGCCAGCAGCCAAGGGTGGGACAGCGAGTCCTACGAG. Translation gives CASSQGWDSESYE. The whole CDR3 reads CASSQGWDSESYEQYF. This chain joins TRBV4-2 and TRBJ2-7, with 7 bases that match TRBD1. Sequencing ends 3 residues short of the CDR3 end; the germline J gene provides the rest. The germline V gene encodes CDR1 LGHNA and CDR2 YNFKEQ. Germline trimming cut 1 base from V and 1 base from J; bases unmatched to any gene: 7. The CDR3 runs 16 residues.

On this clone itself: The observed sequence ends 3 residues before the CDR3 terminus, with the missing tail filled in from the germline J gene. This sequence joins TRBV19 and TRBJ2-4; maybe TRBD2 (6 bases). From germline, CDR1 is LNHDA and CDR2 SQIVND (reference sequence). The CDR3 contains 14 residues. The CDR3 loop reads CASSIIGGFRGQYF. The CDR3 DNA, read in part, is TGTGCCAGTAGTATCATCGGGGGATTTAGAGGT. Using reference TRBV19 and TRBJ2-4 for the parts outside the CDR3, the full variable domain is DGGITQSPKYLFRKEGQNVTLSCEQNLNHDAMYWYRQDPGQGLRLIYYSQIVNDFQKGDIAEGYSVSREKKESFPLTVTSAQKNPTAFYLCASSIIGGFRGQYFGAGTRLSVL.

About this clone: The read falls 3 residues short of the CDR3 end, and the missing part is taken from the germline J gene. This chain connects TRBV7-8 to TRBJ2-3, with 8 positions matching TRBD1. Germline CDR1 reads SGHVS; CDR2 reads FQNEAQ. The CDR3 consists of 14 residues. CDR3 DNA, as far as it was read: TGTGCCAGCAGCTTCGCAGGGGGCGTAGAGACG. It specifies CASSFAGGVET. The entire CDR3 is CASSFAGGVETQYF.

Worth noting for this clone: The DNA ends 3 residues before the CDR3 does, and the rest of the CDR3 is filled in from the germline J gene. The V gene is TRBV6-4, the J gene TRBJ2-5, with D perhaps matching TRBD2 (6 bases). From germline, CDR1 is MRHNA and CDR2 SNTAGT. The CDR3 totals 13 residues. Trimming removed 6 bases from V and 4 bases from J, with 12 bases in between. The CDR3 loop reads CASSPTGVETQYF. The covered CDR3 bases are TGTGCCAGCAGCCCCACGGGGGTAGAGACC.

Worth noting for this clone: The read is 3 residues too short to cover the CDR3 end, so that end is filled in from the germline J gene. The chain links TRBV20-1 to TRBJ2-3; D possibly corresponds to TRBD2 (7 bases). This CDR3 comprises 17 residues. Trimming removed 5 bases at V and 0 bases at J, with 21 bases between. Germline loops: CDR1 DFQATT, CDR2 SNEGSKA (reference sequence). The sequenced CDR3 bases are TGCAGTGCTGGAGGGGGGGGTCTAGCGGCGAGCACAGATACG. Protein sequence: CSAGGGGLAASTDT. The entire CDR3 protein is CSAGGGGLAASTDTQYF.

A note on this clone: The read finishes 3 residues shy of the CDR3 end, and the germline J gene is used to complete it. The rearrangement joins TRBV19 to TRBJ1-2; 12 bases are shared with TRBD1. CDR1 LNHDA and CDR2 SQIVND come from the germline V gene (reference sequence). The CDR3 consists of 16 residues. The covered CDR3 bases are TGTGCCAGTAGTCCCCCCGGGACAGGGGGCTACAATGAC. As protein: CASSPPGTGGYND. The entire CDR3 protein is CASSPPGTGGYNDYTF.

Worth noting for this clone: Read coverage stops 3 residues before the CDR3 terminus; the germline J gene supplies the remainder. The V call is TRBV30, the J call TRBJ1-1; D may be TRBD1 (5 bases). CDR1 is GTSNPN and CDR2 is SVGIG in the germline V gene (reference sequence). The CDR3 has 15 amino acids. The germline V and J ends were trimmed by 7 bases and 0 bases, with 18 bases remaining between them. The sequenced part of the CDR3 DNA is TGTGCCTTCAGAGGGGTGGGGCGGATGAACACTGAA. This gives the protein CAFRGVGRMNTE. The full CDR3 protein reads CAFRGVGRMNTEAFF.

The CDR3 spells CASSRDSITDTQYF. The CDR3 DNA, read in part, is TGCGCCAGCAGCCGGGACTCGATCACAGATACG. The chain employs TRBV5-1 and TRBJ2-3; a weak D match, TRBD2 (6 bases). The CDR3 goes on 3 residues after the read ends, and that part is filled in from the germline J gene. Trimming pared 4 bases from V and 2 bases from J, leaving 11 bases between. This CDR3 region has 14 residues. Germline V lookup: CDR1 SGHRS, CDR2 YFSETQ.

In the case of this clone: The read gets to within 3 residues of the CDR3 end, and the germline J gene fills in the rest. The chain combines TRBV2 with TRBJ2-2; D ambiguous. Germline V CDR1 and CDR2: SNHLY, FYNNEI. V lost 6 bases to trimming and J lost 5 bases, with 16 bases between them. The CDR3 has 15 amino acids. The CDR3 spells CASRSVPSRTGELFF. CDR3 DNA (partial): TGTGCCAGCAGATCGGTACCTTCGCGGACCGGGGAG.

The CDR3 region is CASSDSYRGGDSPLHF. CDR3 DNA, as far as it was read: TGTGCCAGCAGTGACTCCTACAGGGGAGGGGATTCACCC. The chain uses TRBV6-4 and TRBJ1-6; 7 bases match TRBD1. The CDR3 end is not reached by the read, which stops 3 residues before it; the germline J gene fills it in. V lost 0 bases to trimming and J lost 8 bases; unmatched junction nucleotides: 7. The CDR3 length is 16 residues. CDR1 is MRHNA, CDR2 SNTAGT, per germline.

Note on this clone: The CDR3 extends 3 residues past the end of the read, so its final part is completed from the germline J gene. The rearrangement links TRBV2 to TRBJ1-3, with D unresolved. The ends were cut back, 5 bases at V and 4 bases at J, with 15 bases in the middle. Germline V lookup: CDR1 SNHLY, CDR2 FYNNEI. The CDR3 has 15 residues. Partial CDR3 DNA: TGTGCCAGCAGTCTTACAGAGCCAGTGGGAAACACC. Translated: CASSLTEPVGNT. The whole CDR3 sequence reads CASSLTEPVGNTIYF.

Concerning this clone itself: The read ends 3 residues early relative to the CDR3; the germline J gene fills the gap. The rearrangement joins TRBV11-2 to TRBJ2-7; 7 bases fit TRBD2. In germline, CDR1 is SGHAT, CDR2 FQNNGV. CDR3 length: 14 amino acids. With 6 bases clipped from V and 4 bases from J, the junction kept 9 bases outside the gene matches. The CDR3 sequence: CASRIGEGRYEQYF. The part of the CDR3 DNA that was read is TGTGCCAGCAGAATAGGGGAGGGTAGGTACGAG.

Points on this clone: The observed sequence ends 3 residues before the CDR3 terminus, with the missing tail filled in from the germline J gene. The V and J genes are TRBV12-3 or TRBV12-4 and TRBJ2-1; 9 bases map to TRBD2. The CDR3 has 15 amino acids. Trimming removed 2 bases from V and 4 bases from J; junction bases left unmatched: 3. The CDR3 reads CASSLSSGVYNEQFF. The CDR3 DNA, read in part, is TGTGCCAGCAGTTTATCTAGCGGGGTATACAATGAG.

The part of the CDR3 DNA that was read is TGTGCCAGCAGCATGGGACAGGGAGTCCAAGAGACG. This gives the protein CASSMGQGVQET. Given in full, the CDR3 is CASSMGQGVQETQYF. This rearrangement joins TRBV7-9 to TRBJ2-3; 9 nucleotides match TRBD1. The CDR3 end falls 3 residues outside the read, so it is completed with the germline J gene. Per the germline V gene, CDR1 is SEHNR and CDR2 is FQNEAQ (reference sequence). The length of the CDR3 is 15 residues.

A word on this clone: The read gets to within 3 residues of the CDR3 end, and the germline J gene fills in the rest. V is TRBV9 and J is TRBJ1-1; TRBD1 matches 7 bases. CDR3 length: 14 amino acids. CDR1 SGDLS and CDR2 YYNGEE come from the germline V gene. The CDR3 spells CASSSWDSPVAAFF. CDR3 DNA, as far as it was read: TGTGCCAGCAGCTCCTGGGACAGTCCTGTGGCA.

Note on this clone: Coverage ceases 3 residues before the CDR3 finishes, and the germline J gene fills in the end. The chain combines TRBV30 with TRBJ2-2; no clear D gene. Germline CDR1 reads GTSNPN; CDR2 reads SVGIG (reference sequence). This CDR3 is built from 14 residues. The CDR3 bases that were read are TGTGCCTGGAGTGCCCAGGCCGATAATGAAAAG. Translation: CAWSAQADNEK. The full CDR3 reads CAWSAQADNEKLFF.

Concerning this clone: The read halts 3 residues ahead of the CDR3 end, with the missing end drawn from the germline J gene. The gene calls are TRBV19 and TRBJ2-3; D is undetermined. CDR1 is LNHDA, CDR2 SQIVND, per germline (reference sequence). The CDR3 is made up of 14 amino acids. The DNA read from the CDR3 is TGTGCCAGTAGTAGTGCAGATAGCAATCAGCCG. Amino acid sequence: CASSSADSNQP. The CDR3 reads in full as CASSSADSNQPQYF.

Concerning this clone itself: The read is 3 residues too short to cover the CDR3 end, so that end is filled in from the germline J gene. The chain recombines TRBV2 with TRBJ2-3; 7 bases line up with TRBD1. The CDR3 consists of 16 residues. Germline lookup yields CDR1 SNHLY and CDR2 FYNNEI. The covered CDR3 bases are TGTGCCAGCAGTGACGCCGCAGGGGGTTACAATCAGCCG. Protein: CASSDAAGGYNQP. The full CDR3 is CASSDAAGGYNQPQYF. The whole variable domain, filled in from reference TRBV2 and TRBJ2-3, reads EPEVTQTPSHQVTQMGQEVILRCVPISNHLYFYWYRQILGQKVEFLVSFYNNEISEKSEIFDDQFSVERPDGSNFTLKIRSTKLEDSAMYFCASSDAAGGYNQPQYFGPGTRLTVL.

In regard to this clone: The sequence runs out 3 residues before the end of the CDR3; the remainder is reconstructed from the germline J gene. The chain employs TRBV2 and TRBJ1-2; 8 nucleotides align to TRBD1. V lost 5 bases to trimming and J lost 4 bases; unmatched junction nucleotides: 3. Germline loops: CDR1 SNHLY, CDR2 FYNNEI. CDR3 length equals 13 residues. The CDR3 here is CASSTGTGYGYTF. Partial CDR3 DNA: TGTGCCAGCAGTACCGGGACAGGCTATGGC.

In regard to this clone: The read ends 3 residues before the CDR3 terminus; that terminus is restored from the germline J gene. The chain links TRBV10-3 to TRBJ1-6; D is possibly TRBD1 (5 bases). Between the trimmed V and J ends, which lost 0 bases and 9 bases, there was a span of 12 bases. The CDR3 loop spans 15 amino acids. Germline V CDR1 and CDR2: ENHRY, SYGVKD. The CDR3 sequence: CAISESRGKGSPLHF. The covered CDR3 bases are TGTGCCATCAGTGAGTCAAGGGGAAAGGGTTCACCC.

Of note for this clone: The CDR3 end lies 3 residues beyond the end of the read and is filled in from the germline J gene. The chain is built from TRBV7-2 and TRBJ2-2, with D perhaps matching TRBD1 (5 bases). The CDR3 has 14 residues. CDR1 SGHTA and CDR2 FQGNSA come from the germline V gene. CDR3 amino acids: CASSLVDSRGKLFF. The CDR3 bases that were read are TGTGCCAGCAGCTTAGTCGACAGTAGGGGAAAG. Filled out from reference TRBV7-2 and TRBJ2-2, the complete variable domain reads GAGVSQSPSNKVTEKGKDVELRCDPISGHTALYWYRQSLGQGLEFLIYFQGNSAPDKSGLPSDRFSAERTGGSVSTLTIQRTQQEDSAVYLCASSLVDSRGKLFFGEGSRLTVL.

For this clone: With the read ending 3 residues before the CDR3 end, the germline J gene is used to fill in that end. The rearrangement uses TRBV13 and TRBJ2-3, with D perhaps matching TRBD1 (5 bases). The length of the CDR3 is 14 residues. V shed 5 bases and J shed 6 bases, with 15 bases lying between them. Germline CDR1 and CDR2: PRHDT and FYEKMQ (reference sequence). CDR3 DNA (partial): TGTGCCAGCAGCCCCAGGGCCCGCCCGGATACG. Residues: CASSPRARPDT. The whole CDR3 sequence is CASSPRARPDTQYF.

In the case of this clone: The read comes to an end 3 residues before the CDR3 does, leaving the germline J gene to fill in the end. The chain recombines TRBV5-1 with TRBJ1-2; TRBD1 is a possible D gene (5 bases). Germline assignment: CDR1 SGHRS and CDR2 YFSETQ. The CDR3 consists of 15 residues. The CDR3 bases that were read are TGCGCCAGCACGAAAATCGAGAGGGGCTACAATGAC. This encodes CASTKIERGYND. The whole CDR3 sequence is CASTKIERGYNDYTF. Full variable domain (missing parts from reference TRBV5-1 and TRBJ1-2): KAGVTQTPRYLIKTRGQQVTLSCSPISGHRSVSWYQQTPGQGLQFLFEYFSETQRNKGNFPGRFSGRQFSNSRSEMNVSTLELGDSALYLCASTKIERGYNDYTFGSGTRLTVV.